This T cell receptor beta chain derives from a study of cytomegalovirus exposure and HLA in healthy donors. The length of the CDR3 is 17 residues. Germline CDR1 reads KGHSH; CDR2 reads LQKENI. V lost 4 bases, J lost 1 base, and 12 bases stayed unmatched. This clone has a single count. Primers included in the PCR were 60 Vbeta and 13 Jbeta primers. Sequencing used immunoSEQ multiplex PCR; TCRdb keeps in-frame clones, though not all of them. The sample yields roughly 190,000 clones, roughly 68% seen once. J is TRBJ1-1 and V is TRBV18; 7 bases align to TRBD1. This sequence was found in a woman aged 30 to 39 in good health and CMV-seronegative. The sample taken for sequencing was PBMCs. Here the CDR3 DNA reads TGTGCCAGCTCACAAGGACAGGTCGCCTTCAAGAACACTGAAGCTTTCTTT. Its protein product is CASSQGQVAFKNTEAFF.